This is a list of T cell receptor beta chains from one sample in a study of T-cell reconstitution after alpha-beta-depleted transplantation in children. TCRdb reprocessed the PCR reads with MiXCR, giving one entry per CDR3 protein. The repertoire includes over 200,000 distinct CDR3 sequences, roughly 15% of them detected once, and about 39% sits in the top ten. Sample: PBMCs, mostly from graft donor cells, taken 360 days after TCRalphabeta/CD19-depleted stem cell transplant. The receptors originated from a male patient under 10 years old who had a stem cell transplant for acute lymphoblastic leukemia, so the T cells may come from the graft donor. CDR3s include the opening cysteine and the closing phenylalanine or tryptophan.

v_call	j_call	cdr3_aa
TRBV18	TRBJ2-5	CASSPGDSYQETQYF
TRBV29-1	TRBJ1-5	CSVGTGLSSNQPQHF
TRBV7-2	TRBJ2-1	CASIGTRSEQFF
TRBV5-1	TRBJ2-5	CASSPIRETQYF
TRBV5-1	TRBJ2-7	CASSLEGTPYEQYF
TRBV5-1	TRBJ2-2	CASSRGAGQTNTGELFF
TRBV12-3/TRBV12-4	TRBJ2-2	CASTSGVRTGELFF
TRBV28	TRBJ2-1	CASSFSGGNNEQFF
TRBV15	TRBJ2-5	CATSSRGQQETQYF
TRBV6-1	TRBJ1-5	CASSIGANQPQHF
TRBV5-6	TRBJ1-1	CASSLKGRNTEAFF
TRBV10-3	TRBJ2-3	CAISESVKSGPDTQYF
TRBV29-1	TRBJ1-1	CSVEGRMNTEAFF
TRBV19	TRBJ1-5	CASSIRTDGYQPQHF
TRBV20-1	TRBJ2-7	CSASGTGAIYEQYF
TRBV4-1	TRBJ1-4	CASSHFGQGAEEKLFF
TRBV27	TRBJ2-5	CASSSGVIWETQYF
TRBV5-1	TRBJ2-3	CASSSLGRGVADTQYF
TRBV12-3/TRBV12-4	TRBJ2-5	CASSSGSQETQYF
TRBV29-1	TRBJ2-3	CSVRGGTDTQYF
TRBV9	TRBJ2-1	CASSVSTSEYNEQFF
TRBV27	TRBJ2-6	CASKRAAGANVLTF
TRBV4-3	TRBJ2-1	CASSQGGLAARNNEQFF
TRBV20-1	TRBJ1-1	CSARDQRGNTEAFF
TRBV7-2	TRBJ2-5	CASSWDRVSETQYF
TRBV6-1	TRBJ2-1	CASSEFRRLAGGDDEQFF
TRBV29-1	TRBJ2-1	CSANILVGGYEQFF
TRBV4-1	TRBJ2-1	CASSQVSGGAGNEQFF
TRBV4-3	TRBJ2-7	CASSQDSRGSYEQYF
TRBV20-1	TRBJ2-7	CSAMKDGTYEQYF
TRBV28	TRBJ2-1	CASSNDPSSYNEQFF
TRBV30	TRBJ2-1	CAWSTRGEQFF
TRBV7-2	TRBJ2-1	CASSLLGIGRPNEQFF
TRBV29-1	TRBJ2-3	CSASTGVDTQYF
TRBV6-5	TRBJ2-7	CARGSEREGSYEQYF
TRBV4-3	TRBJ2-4	CASSLRLAGGLFQYF
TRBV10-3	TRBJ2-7	CAISEGSSYEQYF
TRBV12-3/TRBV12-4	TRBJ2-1	CASSSQRGGNEQFF
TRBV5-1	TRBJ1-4	CASSFLGREKLFF
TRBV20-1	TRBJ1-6	CSAREQLNSPLHF
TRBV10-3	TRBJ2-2	CAGGPDENTGELFF
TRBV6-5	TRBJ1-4	CASSYSRGEGLFF
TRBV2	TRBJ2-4	CASTKFGLAKNIQYF
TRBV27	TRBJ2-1	CASSLKTGDNEQFF
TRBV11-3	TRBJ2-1	CASSLVAGGPIFPEQFF
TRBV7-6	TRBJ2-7	CASSLGQKNASSYEQYF
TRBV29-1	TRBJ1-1	CSVQAFAMNTEAFF
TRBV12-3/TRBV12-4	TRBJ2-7	CASSLSGGANEQYF
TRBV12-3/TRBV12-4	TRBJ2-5	CASSYSGRIQETQYF
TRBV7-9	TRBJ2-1	CASSFYYRGRPYNEQFF
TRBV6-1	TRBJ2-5	CATTRGQASETQYF